Shown below are 18 T cell receptor beta chains from a single sample sequenced in a study of T-cell memory formation after mild COVID-19 (dated by TCRdb to the early 2020s). Libraries came from 5' RACE. TCRdb lists the instrument as Illumina NovaSeq 6000. TCRdb applied fastp at Q25 and MiXCR to the public reads, then kept only in-frame beta chains. Rows merge per CDR3 protein into single entries with the most common DNA and genes. Recorded for this sample are about 270,000 distinct CDR3 sequences; 15% to 20% of them occurred a single time. Roughly 20% of the sample is in the top ten clones. The sequencing sample was made of PBMCs or a T cell subset sorted from them (not recorded which). The receptors come from a man aged 18 to 30 who had mild COVID-19 (a few samples of this study predate the infection). The sample titles of this study are shuffled in the database, so cell type and time point are left out; the donor was told from shared clones.

This chain uses TRBV7-9 with TRBJ2-2; D is ambiguous. Germline V gene lookup returns CDR1 SEHNR and CDR2 FQNEAQ (reference sequence). Trimming shortened V by 1 base and J by 3 bases, and 9 bases separated the two germline ends. The CDR3 sequence is 15 residues long. This CDR3 is CASSLVAEDTGELFF. As DNA, the CDR3 is TGTGCCAGCAGCTTAGTTGCCGAGGACACCGGGGAGCTGTTTTTT.

In its sample, this clonotype was seen a few times. This chain connects TRBV7-2 to TRBJ2-3; tentatively, D is TRBD1 or TRBD2 (6 bases each). Germline CDR1 reads SGHTA; CDR2 reads FQGNSA. The V end was cut by 1 base, the J end by 4 bases, with 12 bases between. The CDR3 spans 15 residues. This chain's CDR3 is CASSLVGGRPDTQYF. CDR3 coding DNA: TGTGCCAGCAGCTTAGTTGGGGGGCGGCCAGATACGCAGTATTTT.

The chain is built from TRBV15 and TRBJ2-5, with 10 bases matching TRBD2. V trimming: 0 bases; J trimming: 2 bases; junction bases outside the gene matches: 3. CDR1 is LNHNV, CDR2 YYDKDF, per germline (reference sequence). This CDR3 contains 16 residues. The CDR3 reads CATSRDASGGQETQYF. DNA for the CDR3: TGTGCCACCAGCAGAGACGCTAGCGGGGGACAAGAGACCCAGTACTTC.

In this sample, this clonotype turned up a few times. The chain has TRBV7-9 and TRBJ2-1, with 7 bases that match TRBD1. V lost 1 base to trimming and J lost 4 bases; unmatched junction nucleotides: 4. CDR3 length equals 15 residues. From germline, CDR1 is SEHNR and CDR2 FQNEAQ (reference sequence). The CDR3 region has the DNA TGTGCCAGCAGCTTAGAGGACAGGCATTACAATGAGCAGTTCTTC. This gives the protein CASSLEDRHYNEQFF.

This clonotype turned up a few times. The chain links TRBV5-1 to TRBJ2-7; D is possibly TRBD1 (5 bases). Germline V CDR1 and CDR2: SGHRS, YFSETQ. CDR3 length: 15 amino acids. Trimming shortened V by 0 bases and J by 4 bases, and 14 bases separated the two germline ends. This CDR3 is CASSLDGQGNYEQYF. CDR3 DNA sequence: TGCGCCAGCAGCTTGGATGGCCAGGGCAATTACGAGCAGTACTTC.

This sequence joins TRBV20-1 and TRBJ1-3, with D unclear. With 6 bases removed from V and 3 bases from J, the gap between germline ends came to 21 bases. The CDR3 is 16 residues long. CDR1 is DFQATT, CDR2 SNEGSKA, per germline (reference sequence). The DNA of the CDR3 is TGCAGTGCCATAGGACCTCGAAAGACTGATGGAAACACCATATATTTT. This codes for CSAIGPRKTDGNTIYF.

V is TRBV4-1 and J is TRBJ2-5, with a tentative D call TRBD2 (6 bases). The CDR3 length is 15 residues. Between the trimmed V and J ends, which lost 0 bases and 4 bases, there was a span of 12 bases. Germline lookup yields CDR1 MGHRA and CDR2 YSYEKL. This CDR3 reads CASSQEDLARETQYF. CDR3 DNA: TGCGCCAGCAGCCAAGAGGACCTAGCGAGAGAGACCCAGTACTTC.

This clonotype appeared a few times. This chain joins TRBV5-1 and TRBJ2-1; TRBD2 agrees at 14 bases. With 4 bases clipped from V and 5 bases from J, the junction kept 2 bases outside the gene matches. CDR1 is SGHRS, CDR2 YFSETQ, per germline. The CDR3 is 15 amino acids. The DNA for the CDR3 is TGCGCCAGCAGCAAGGGACTAGCGGGGGACAATGAGCAGTTCTTC. Translation gives CASSKGLAGDNEQFF.

This clonotype was detected a few times. The chain's CDR3 is CATSRSRVNTEAFF. In DNA form, the CDR3 reads TGTGCCACCAGCAGGAGCAGGGTGAACACTGAAGCTTTCTTT. The chain combines TRBV15 with TRBJ1-1; D might be TRBD1 (5 bases). V was trimmed by 3 bases and J by 0 bases, leaving 8 bases between them. CDR1 and CDR2 (germline): LNHNV, YYDKDF (reference sequence). The CDR3 runs 14 residues.

V gene TRBV11-2 combines with J gene TRBJ2-3, with 8 bases that match TRBD2. The V and J ends lost 0 bases and 6 bases, in that order; junction bases with no gene match: 8. The CDR3 has 16 amino acids. Germline lookup yields CDR1 SGHAT and CDR2 FQNNGV. The DNA for the CDR3 is TGTGCCAGCAGCTTAGAGACCAGCGGGGGTCAGGATACGCAGTATTTT. This encodes CASSLETSGGQDTQYF.

This clonotype was counted ten times or more. The V gene is TRBV5-1, the J gene TRBJ2-5; no clear D gene. V was shortened by 1 base and J by 5 bases, with 15 bases between the two germline ends. This CDR3 is built from 15 residues. Germline V lookup: CDR1 SGHRS, CDR2 YFSETQ. CDR3 loop: CASSLTPTGSETQYF. Here the CDR3 DNA reads TGCGCCAGCAGCTTGACCCCGACCGGCTCGGAGACCCAGTACTTC.

This clonotype was counted only a few times. This chain joins TRBV6-5 and TRBJ1-2; D remains unclear. Germline V gives CDR1 MNHEY, CDR2 SVGAGI. Trimming removed 6 bases at V and 0 bases at J, with 11 bases between. CDR3 length: 14 amino acids. CDR3 nucleotide sequence: TGTGCCAGCAGCATGGGGTTTGCTAACTATGGCTACACCTTC. Protein product: CASSMGFANYGYTF.

A few counts support this clonotype. The chain couples TRBV5-1 to TRBJ2-1; D is unclear. Trimming removed 0 bases from V and 0 bases from J, with 10 bases in between. The CDR3 extends over 16 amino acids. Germline CDR1 SGHRS, CDR2 YFSETQ. CDR3 coding DNA: TGCGCCAGCAGCTTGGCCACGGCCTACTCCTACAATGAGCAGTTCTTC. This gives the protein CASSLATAYSYNEQFF.

The chain uses TRBV7-2 and TRBJ1-3; TRBD1 is a possible D gene (5 bases). Germline-derived CDR1 and CDR2 are SGHTA and FQGNSA. The CDR3 has 15 amino acids. Trimming removed 1 base from V and 6 bases from J, with 13 bases in between. CDR3 protein: CASSLVQGFANTIYF. The CDR3 DNA reads TGTGCCAGCAGCTTAGTGCAGGGTTTTGCAAACACCATATATTTT.

J is TRBJ2-7 and V is TRBV6-1; weak D call: TRBD2 (6 bases). Trimming took off 1 base at V and 3 bases at J, with 13 bases between the two ends. The CDR3 contains 15 residues. The V gene's germline CDR1 is MNHNS and CDR2 SASEGT. This chain's CDR3 is CASSEGGTAFYEQYV. CDR3 bases: TGTGCCAGCAGTGAAGGAGGGACTGCTTTCTACGAGCAGTACGTC.

This clonotype has just a few counts. V usage is TRBV28 and J usage is TRBJ2-7; D assignment may be TRBD1 or TRBD2 (6 bases each). Trimming shortened V by 3 bases and J by 4 bases, and 13 bases separated the two germline ends. The germline V gene encodes CDR1 MDHEN and CDR2 SYDVKM. This CDR3 is 14 amino acids long. The CDR3 DNA reads as TGTGCCAGCAGTTTGGGGGGCGGACTATACGAGCAGTACGTC. This encodes CASSLGGGLYEQYV.

This clonotype turned up a few times. As DNA, the CDR3 is TGCGCCAGCAGCTCGGCCGGGGAATCTAACTATGGCTACACCTTC. It specifies CASSSAGESNYGYTF. The V call is TRBV5-1, the J call TRBJ1-2; no firm D call. CDR3 length equals 15 residues. Germline loops: CDR1 SGHRS, CDR2 YFSETQ. V was trimmed by 3 bases and J by 0 bases, leaving 12 bases between them.

Ten or more counts support this clonotype. The J gene is TRBJ2-1, the V gene TRBV12-3 or TRBV12-4, with a weak D call TRBD1 (5 bases). V lost 1 base and J lost 6, with 10 bases in between. The CDR3 extends over 14 amino acids. The CDR3 here is CASSLDRQLNEQFF. The CDR3 DNA reads TGTGCCAGCAGTTTAGACAGGCAGCTCAATGAGCAGTTCTTC.